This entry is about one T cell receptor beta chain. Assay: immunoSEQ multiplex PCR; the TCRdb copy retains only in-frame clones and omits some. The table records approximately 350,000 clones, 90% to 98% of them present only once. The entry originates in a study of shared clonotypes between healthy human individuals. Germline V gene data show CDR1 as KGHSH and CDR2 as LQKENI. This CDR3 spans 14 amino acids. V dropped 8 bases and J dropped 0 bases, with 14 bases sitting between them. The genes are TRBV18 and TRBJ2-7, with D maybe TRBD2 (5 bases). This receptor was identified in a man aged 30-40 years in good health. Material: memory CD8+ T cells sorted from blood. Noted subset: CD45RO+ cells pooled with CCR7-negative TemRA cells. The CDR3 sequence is CASQIRDHSYEQYF. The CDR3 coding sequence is TGTGCCAGCCAAATCCGGGATCACTCCTACGAGCAGTACTTC.